These 21 T cell receptor beta chains were sequenced from one sample in a study of blood T cell repertoires in COVID-19. Only in-frame clones appear in the TCRdb table, and some are missing; sequencing was by immunoSEQ multiplex PCR. The sample shows 200,000 to 250,000 clones, about four fifths of them seen only once. Sequencing was performed on peripheral blood. These receptors were taken from a woman between 18 and 29 years old with acute or convalescent COVID-19.

This clone was observed a handful of times. The chain recombines TRBV28 with TRBJ2-7, with D possibly TRBD1 on 6 matching bases. This CDR3 has 14 amino acids. V was clipped by 6 bases and J by 4 bases, with 16 bases between them. Germline V gene sequence: CDR1 MDHEN, CDR2 SYDVKM. In DNA form, the CDR3 reads TGTGCCAGCAGGCCCACAGGGAGCCGGTACGAGCAGTACTTC. Protein sequence: CASRPTGSRYEQYF.

This clone came up a few times. This chain uses TRBV27 with TRBJ2-1, with TRBD2 matching 7 bases. The CDR3 extends over 17 amino acids. J was trimmed by 1 base and V by 5 bases; bases with no gene match: 11. CDR1 is MNHEY, CDR2 SMNVEV, per germline (reference sequence). Here the CDR3 reads CASSPPRGEGSYNEQFF. The CDR3 coding sequence is TGTGCCAGCAGTCCTCCTCGGGGGGAGGGATCCTACAATGAGCAGTTCTTC.

The V and J genes are TRBV15 and TRBJ1-6; the D is unclear. V was cut by 0 bases and J by 10 bases, with 7 bases left in between. CDR3 length: 13 residues. CDR1 LNHNV and CDR2 YYDKDF come from the germline V gene (reference sequence). DNA for the CDR3: TGTGCCACCAGCAGAGATTGGGAGTCACCCCTCCACTTT. It codes for CATSRDWESPLHF.

The CDR3 loop reads CASSPRLMDRTYGYTF. For the CDR3, the DNA is TGTGCCAGCAGCCCTCGTTTGATGGACAGAACTTATGGCTACACCTTC. The chain carries TRBV6-6 and TRBJ1-2; D perhaps matches TRBD1 (6 bases). CDR3 length equals 16 residues. CDR1 is MNHNY and CDR2 is SVGAGI in the germline V gene (reference sequence). The V end was cut by 6 bases, the J end by 5 bases, with 22 bases between.

This chain uses TRBV4-3 with TRBJ2-1; TRBD2 agrees at 9 bases. CDR3 size: 20 residues. The germline gives CDR1 LGHNA, CDR2 YSLEER. J was trimmed by 0 bases and V by 1 base; bases with no gene match: 13. The CDR3 DNA follows: TGCGCCAGCAGCCAAGTGGCGCTAGCGGGGACTGAGAGCTCCTACAATGAGCAGTTCTTC. This gives the protein CASSQVALAGTESSYNEQFF.

V usage is TRBV27 and J usage is TRBJ2-7, with D possibly being TRBD1 (6 bases). Germline lookup yields CDR1 MNHEY and CDR2 SMNVEV (reference sequence). Deletions cut 5 bases from V and 5 bases from J, with 19 bases between. CDR3 size: 15 residues. In DNA form, the CDR3 reads TGTGCCAGCAGTCGCTCCGACAGGCCAGGACACGAGCAGTACTTC. It encodes CASSRSDRPGHEQYF.

The chain combines TRBV10-3 with TRBJ2-1, with TRBD2 matching over 12 bases. Germline lookup yields CDR1 ENHRY and CDR2 SYGVKD. CDR3 length equals 15 residues. Unmatched junction bases numbered 8, after V lost 4 bases and J lost 10 bases. CDR3 region: CAISGSSGRAGEQFF. CDR3 DNA: TGTGCCATCAGTGGTTCTAGCGGGAGGGCCGGGGAGCAGTTCTTC.

This chain uses TRBV13 with TRBJ1-1; 8 nucleotides line up with TRBD1. This CDR3 comprises 16 residues. Germline lookup yields CDR1 PRHDT and CDR2 FYEKMQ (reference sequence). V gave up 5 bases and J gave up 0 bases; unmatched junction bases: 8. This CDR3 is CASSRGRDRMNTEAFF. The CDR3 bases are TGTGCCAGCAGCCGAGGCCGGGACAGGATGAACACTGAAGCTTTCTTT.

V gene TRBV9 combines with J gene TRBJ2-1; 7 nucleotides line up with TRBD2. This CDR3 has 12 amino acids. The trim removed 3 bases at V and 8 bases at J, leaving 2 bases unmatched. In germline, CDR1 is SGDLS, CDR2 YYNGEE. CDR3 sequence: CASSDAGDEQFF. The CDR3 DNA reads as TGTGCCAGCAGCGATGCGGGGGATGAGCAGTTCTTC.

This chain links TRBV5-1 with TRBJ2-3; 12 nucleotides align to TRBD1. V was clipped by 2 bases and J by 4 bases; unmatched bases: 5. Germline CDR1 is SGHRS and CDR2 is YFSETQ. This CDR3 comprises 16 residues. The CDR3 here is CASSLPGQGASDTQYF. Written as DNA, the CDR3 is TGCGCCAGCAGCTTACCGGGACAGGGGGCTTCAGATACGCAGTATTTT. The full variable domain, rest sourced from reference TRBV5-1 and TRBJ2-3, is KAGVTQTPRYLIKTRGQQVTLSCSPISGHRSVSWYQQTPGQGLQFLFEYFSETQRNKGNFPGRFSGRQFSNSRSEMNVSTLELGDSALYLCASSLPGQGASDTQYFGPGTRLTVL.

V gene TRBV7-9 combines with J gene TRBJ1-2, with TRBD1 as a possible D gene (5 bases). Per the germline V gene, CDR1 is SEHNR and CDR2 is FQNEAQ (reference sequence). The CDR3 has 11 amino acids. V lost 11 bases to trimming and J lost 7 bases, with 14 bases between them. The CDR3 coding sequence is TGTGCCTGCGAGACAGTTCGTGGCTACACCTTC. Encoded protein: CACETVRGYTF.

This clone was seen more than once but under ten times. The chain couples TRBV5-1 to TRBJ1-6; D possibly corresponds to TRBD1 (5 bases). The CDR3 loop spans 16 amino acids. The V gene lost 0 bases and the J gene lost 7 bases, with 14 bases spanning the gap. CDR1 and CDR2 (germline): SGHRS, YFSETQ. The CDR3 DNA reads TGCGCCAGCAGCTTGGCCCAAAACAGGTTCAATTCACCCCTCCACTTT. Its protein is CASSLAQNRFNSPLHF.

This clone was counted between two and nine times. The rearrangement links TRBV12-3 or TRBV12-4 to TRBJ2-5, with 8 bases matching TRBD1. The CDR3 is 12 amino acids. The trim removed 10 bases at V and 4 bases at J, leaving 5 bases unmatched. CDR3 DNA sequence: TGTGCCACTCGAACAGGGGGAGAGACCCAGTACTTC. Translation gives CATRTGGETQYF.

This sequence joins TRBV9 and TRBJ1-1; 9 nucleotides match TRBD1. The CDR3 is made up of 19 amino acids. The germline gives CDR1 SGDLS, CDR2 YYNGEE. The ends lost 3 bases at V and 1 base at J; junction bases unmatched: 16. CDR3: CASSEGPGTGYWGNTEAFF. CDR3 nucleotide sequence: TGTGCCAGCAGCGAGGGCCCGGGGACAGGGTATTGGGGGAACACTGAAGCTTTCTTT.

V usage is TRBV5-1 and J usage is TRBJ2-7; 10 bases agree with TRBD1. The trim removed 3 bases at V and 6 bases at J, leaving 3 bases unmatched. CDR1 and CDR2 from the germline V gene are SGHRS and YFSETQ. The CDR3 sequence is 13 residues long. CDR3 nucleotides: TGCGCCAGCAGCTACGGGACAGGGGTCGAGCAGTACTTC. Translating it yields CASSYGTGVEQYF. The entire variable domain, with the rest obtained from reference TRBV5-1 and TRBJ2-7, is as follows: KAGVTQTPRYLIKTRGQQVTLSCSPISGHRSVSWYQQTPGQGLQFLFEYFSETQRNKGNFPGRFSGRQFSNSRSEMNVSTLELGDSALYLCASSYGTGVEQYFGPGTRLTVT.

The genes are TRBV3-1 (or the pseudogene TRBV3-2) and TRBJ1-1; 9 bases align to TRBD1. Trimming removed 7 bases from V and 3 bases from J; junction bases left unmatched: 6. The CDR3 length is 14 residues. Germline V gene data show CDR1 as LGHDT and CDR2 as YNNKEL (reference sequence). The CDR3 protein is CASTNRDRDTEAFF. DNA of the CDR3: TGTGCCAGCACCAATCGGGACAGGGACACTGAAGCTTTCTTT.

The genes are TRBV6-6 and TRBJ1-4, with D unresolved. Germline assignment: CDR1 MNHNY and CDR2 SVGAGI (reference sequence). This CDR3 is 13 amino acids long. Trimming pared 7 bases from V and 5 bases from J, leaving 11 bases between. The CDR3 coding sequence is TGTGCCAGCATGGTCTGGGAGAATGAAAAACTGTTTTTT. It codes for CASMVWENEKLFF.

This rearrangement joins TRBV29-1 to TRBJ1-2, with no clear D. With 1 base removed from V and 8 bases from J, the gap between germline ends came to 11 bases. Per the germline V gene, CDR1 is SQVTM and CDR2 is ANQGSEA. The CDR3 length is 12 residues. The CDR3 DNA sequence: TGCAGCGTTGAAGGGTTTTCGGAGGGCTACACCTTC. This gives the protein CSVEGFSEGYTF.

The rearrangement uses TRBV7-3 and TRBJ2-7, with TRBD1 matching over 8 bases. With V trimmed by 2 bases and J by 3 bases, 6 bases remained unmatched. The germline CDR1 and CDR2 sequences are SGHTA and FQGTGA. The CDR3 runs to 15 residues. The CDR3 reads CASSLQDGQGYEQYF. CDR3 nucleotides: TGTGCCAGCAGCTTACAGGACGGACAGGGCTACGAGCAGTACTTC. Full variable domain (remainder filled in from reference TRBV7-3 and TRBJ2-7): GAGVSQTPSNKVTEKGKYVELRCDPISGHTALYWYRQSLGQGPEFLIYFQGTGAADDSGLPNDRFFAVRPEGSVSTLKIQRTERGDSAVYLCASSLQDGQGYEQYFGPGTRLTVT.

The sample holds many counts of this clone. The V call is TRBV10-3, the J call TRBJ2-1, with unresolved D. The germline V gene has CDR1 ENHRY and CDR2 SYGVKD. The CDR3 consists of 14 residues. Trimming took off 0 bases at V and 5 bases at J, with 8 bases between the two ends. In nucleotides, the CDR3 is TGTGCCATCAGTGAGTCGAGCAGCGACAATGAGCAGTTCTTC. Protein: CAISESSSDNEQFF.

The rearrangement links TRBV10-1 to TRBJ2-2; 10 positions match TRBD1. V dropped 3 bases and J dropped 7; count of bases not matched to a gene: 5. Germline loops: CDR1 WNHNN, CDR2 SYGVQD (reference sequence). The CDR3 extends over 15 amino acids. DNA of the CDR3: TGCGCCAGCAGTGAAAGGGGACAGGGGATCGGGGAGCTGTTTTTT. Translating it yields CASSERGQGIGELFF.